The rows below give T cell receptor beta chains drawn from one sample of a study of blood T cell repertoires in COVID-19. The method was immunoSEQ multiplex PCR; TCRdb's version includes in-frame clones alone and lacks a portion of them. This table has some 250,000 clones, around nine tenths appearing once. The sequenced material came from peripheral blood. The receptors originated from a middle-aged woman who had recovered from COVID-19. Both conserved end residues are part of each CDR3. The D gene is left open where the match is weak. Not all rows give a size; the values are once, few, many and, for expanded clones, a class.

>TRBV28|TRBJ1-2|.|.
CASSSGGGGAGYGYTF
TGTGCCAGCAGTTCTGGCGGGGGGGGCGCGGGTTATGGCTACACCTTC
>TRBV7-8|TRBJ2-3|.|.
CASSLGQSSTDTQYF
TGTGCCAGCAGCTTAGGACAGTCAAGCACAGATACGCAGTATTTT
>TRBV5-4|TRBJ1-5|.|.
CASSNTGTNQPQHF
TGTGCCAGCAGCAATACAGGGACCAATCAGCCCCAGCATTTT
>TRBV4-1|TRBJ2-1|.|once
CASSQGRGGPNNEQFF
TGCGCCAGCAGCCAGGGCCGGGGTGGACCGAACAATGAGCAGTTCTTC
>TRBV9|TRBJ2-3|TRBD2|.
CASSAPAGGPPGTDTQYF
TGTGCCAGCAGCGCCCCAGCGGGAGGGCCCCCCGGCACAGATACGCAGTATTTT
>TRBV14|TRBJ2-5|.|.
CASSRGETQYF
TGTGCCAGCAGCAGGGGAGAGACCCAGTACTTC
>TRBV7-2|TRBJ2-1|TRBD2|.
CASSSTSGSSYNEQFF
TGTGCCAGCAGCTCCACTAGCGGGAGCTCCTACAATGAGCAGTTCTTC
>TRBV30|TRBJ2-3|.|.
CAWSVAGSVDTQYF
TGTGCCTGGAGTGTGGCAGGGTCAGTAGATACGCAGTATTTT
>TRBV25-1|TRBJ1-2|.|.
CASSEMAGLGYTF
TGTGCCAGCAGTGAGATGGCAGGCCTTGGCTACACCTTC
>TRBV9|TRBJ2-2|TRBD1|.
CASSGGTGKNTGELFF
TGTGCCAGCAGCGGCGGGACAGGGAAGAACACCGGGGAGCTGTTTTTT
>TRBV11-2|TRBJ1-1|.|once
CASSTGSGEAFF
TGTGCCAGTTCCACAGGGTCCGGCGAAGCTTTCTTT
>TRBV18|TRBJ2-2|.|.
CASSPGGGRTNTGELFF
TGTGCCAGCTCACCAGGCGGGGGCAGGACGAACACCGGGGAGCTGTTTTTT
>TRBV20-1|TRBJ2-3|.|once
CSATLTDTQYF
TGCAGTGCAACTCTCACAGATACGCAGTATTTT
>TRBV13|TRBJ2-6|.|.
CASSLGMGARRSSGANVLTF
TGTGCCAGCAGCTTAGGAATGGGCGCAAGGAGGTCCTCTGGGGCCAACGTCCTGACTTTC
>TRBV10-3|TRBJ2-5|.|.
CAISDDSYQETQYF
TGTGCCATCAGTGACGACAGCTACCAAGAGACCCAGTACTTC